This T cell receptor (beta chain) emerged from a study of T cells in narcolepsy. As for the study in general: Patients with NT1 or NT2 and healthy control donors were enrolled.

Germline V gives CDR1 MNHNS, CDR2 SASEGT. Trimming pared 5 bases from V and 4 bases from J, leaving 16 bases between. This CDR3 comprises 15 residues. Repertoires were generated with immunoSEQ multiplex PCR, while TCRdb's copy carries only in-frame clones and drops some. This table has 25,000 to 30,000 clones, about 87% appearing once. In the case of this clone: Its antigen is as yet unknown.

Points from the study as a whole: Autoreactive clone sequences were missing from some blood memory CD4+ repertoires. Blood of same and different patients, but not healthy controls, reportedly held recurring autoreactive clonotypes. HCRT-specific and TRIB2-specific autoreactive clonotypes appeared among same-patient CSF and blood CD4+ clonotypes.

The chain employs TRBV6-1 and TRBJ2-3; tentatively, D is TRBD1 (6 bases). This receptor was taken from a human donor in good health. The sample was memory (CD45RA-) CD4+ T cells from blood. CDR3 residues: CASSLSDRRADTQYF. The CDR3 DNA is TGTGCCAGCAGTCTATCCGACAGGCGCGCAGATACGCAGTATTTT.